The clone carrying this T cell receptor (beta chain) has a count of ten or more. What it binds is unknown. The data were obtained in a study of CD8 T cells in ankylosing spondylitis. Findings and limits, study-wide: Seemingly distinctive of ankylosing spondylitis blood was a TCR beta motif formed by eight highly homologous variants. Significant enrichment of disease-linked clones was reported in matched ankylosing spondylitis synovial fluid. Disease-associated clones were CD8+ and fairly uncommon in peripheral blood.

The CDR3 covers 12 residues. The J segment lost 10 bases and the V segment lost 5 bases, leaving 7 bases of the junction unmatched. Germline CDR1 and CDR2: DFQATT and SNEGSKA (reference sequence). The TCR beta libraries were generated through quantitative 5'-RACE incorporating molecular barcodes. TCRdb reprocessed the 5' RACE reads via MiXCR and lists one record per CDR3 protein. The data hold some 220,000 distinct CDR3 sequences, with approximately 10% observed a single time. The J gene is TRBJ1-1, the V gene TRBV20-1; 10 bases match TRBD1. This TCR was recovered from a male donor with ankylosing spondylitis or in good health (not recorded which). Sequences were obtained from blood, either unsorted or a sorted T cell fraction (not recorded which). The CDR3: CSAEGQGLGAFF. In nucleotides, the CDR3 is TGCAGTGCTGAGGGACAGGGGTTGGGAGCTTTCTTT.